What follows are 22 T cell receptor beta chains derived from one specimen sequenced in a study of blood T cell repertoires in COVID-19. The table came from immunoSEQ multiplex PCR; TCRdb's copy has only in-frame clones and leaves some out. There are 150,000 to 200,000 clones in the sample; roughly 84% occur only once, and about 5% lies in the top ten. Sequenced input: PBMCs or T cells enriched from blood (not recorded which). The receptor set was obtained from a man between 65 and 80 years old who had been exposed to COVID-19.

The chain's CDR3 is CASKLNAGENTGELFF. For the CDR3, the DNA is TGTGCCAGCAAACTTAATGCGGGAGAGAACACCGGGGAGCTGTTTTTT. The chain employs TRBV7-6 and TRBJ2-2; 7 bases map to TRBD2. Trimming removed 7 bases from V and 1 base from J; junction bases left unmatched: 9. The germline V gene has CDR1 SGHVS and CDR2 FNYEAQ. The length of the CDR3 is 16 residues.

This chain connects TRBV7-6 to TRBJ1-5; D ambiguous. Germline CDR1 SGHVS, CDR2 FNYEAQ. This CDR3 contains 11 residues. The CDR3: CGSGSNQPQHF. In DNA form, the CDR3 reads TGTGGATCGGGTAGCAATCAGCCCCAGCATTTT.

In its sample, this clone was seen a few times. The chain combines TRBV19 with TRBJ1-2; tentatively, D is TRBD1 (5 bases). This CDR3 contains 13 residues. Trimming shortened V by 5 bases and J by 7 bases, and 14 bases separated the two germline ends. Germline V gene sequence: CDR1 LNHDA, CDR2 SQIVND (reference sequence). The DNA for the CDR3 is TGTGCCAGTAGTTCCCCCACGGGGGTTGGCTACACCTTC. This sequence encodes CASSSPTGVGYTF.

This chain connects TRBV5-1 to TRBJ1-4, with D perhaps TRBD1 (5 bases). CDR1 and CDR2 from the germline V gene are SGHRS and YFSETQ. V was cut by 0 bases and J by 5 bases, with 8 bases left in between. The CDR3 is made up of 14 amino acids. In DNA form, the CDR3 reads TGCGCCAGCAGCTTGGGGGGCGAGAATGAAAAACTGTTTTTT. Residues: CASSLGGENEKLFF.

The chain is built from TRBV14 and TRBJ2-5; 8 bases are shared with TRBD2. This CDR3 region has 17 residues. Germline values: CDR1 SGHDN, CDR2 FVKESK. V was pared by 4 bases and J by 0 bases, with 10 bases of the junction left unmatched. The CDR3, as DNA: TGTGCCAGCAGCCCCGCACGGGGCGGGAGGTACCAAGAGACCCAGTACTTC. This gives the protein CASSPARGGRYQETQYF.

The gene calls are TRBV19 and TRBJ1-5; D gene ambiguous. The V end was cut by 6 bases, the J end by 0 bases, with 15 bases between. Germline assignment: CDR1 LNHDA and CDR2 SQIVND (reference sequence). CDR3 length equals 16 residues. This chain's CDR3 is CASSRGRGYSNQPQHF. DNA of the CDR3: TGTGCCAGTAGCCGAGGGCGGGGTTATAGCAATCAGCCCCAGCATTTT.

This rearrangement joins TRBV28 to TRBJ1-5; 9 bases match TRBD1. Trimming removed 4 bases from V and 1 base from J; junction bases left unmatched: 5. CDR3 length: 16 amino acids. The germline V gene encodes CDR1 MDHEN and CDR2 SYDVKM. In DNA, the CDR3 is TGTGCCAGCAGTTCGACAGGGGGATTGAGCAATCAGCCCCAGCATTTT. Residues: CASSSTGGLSNQPQHF.

V and J are TRBV18 and TRBJ2-1; 7 nucleotides match TRBD1. The CDR3 consists of 15 residues. The germline V gene encodes CDR1 KGHSH and CDR2 LQKENI. After removal of 3 bases from V and 0 bases from J, the junction contained 2 bases not matched to a gene. As DNA, the CDR3 is TGTGCCAGCTCACCGGGACAGACCTCCTACAATGAGCAGTTCTTC. Translating gives CASSPGQTSYNEQFF.

This chain uses TRBV6-5 with TRBJ1-2, with TRBD1 matching over 7 bases. The CDR3 consists of 15 residues. Germline lookup yields CDR1 MNHEY and CDR2 SVGAGI. Trimming cost V 0 bases and J 8 bases; bases outside gene matches: 9. For the CDR3, the DNA is TGTGCCAGCAGTTACTCCGACAGGGTAGTCAGCGGCTACACCTTC. Translated: CASSYSDRVVSGYTF.

This chain's CDR3 is CAWSGGNTGELFF. The CDR3 DNA reads TGTGCCTGGAGTGGAGGGAACACCGGGGAGCTGTTTTTT. This chain connects TRBV30 to TRBJ2-2; D is ambiguous. CDR3 length: 13 residues. Trimming took off 1 base at V and 1 base at J, with 4 bases between the two ends. From germline, CDR1 is GTSNPN and CDR2 SVGIG (reference sequence).

The chain links TRBV7-8 to TRBJ2-3; 14 bases fit TRBD2. Germline assignment: CDR1 SGHVS and CDR2 FQNEAQ. Losses at the gene ends were 5 bases for V and 4 bases for J; bases not matched to a gene: 8. The CDR3 runs to 17 residues. CDR3: CASSPGRLAGGADTQYF. Here the CDR3 DNA reads TGTGCCAGCAGCCCCGGGAGACTAGCGGGAGGGGCAGATACGCAGTATTTT.

The chain uses TRBV24-1 and TRBJ2-3; 7 nucleotides agree with TRBD1. From germline, CDR1 is KGHDR and CDR2 SFDVKD. With V trimmed by 4 bases and J by 4 bases, 7 bases remained unmatched. The CDR3 is 15 residues long. CDR3 in DNA: TGTGCCACCAGTGAAGGGAAAACAGGGGCAGATACGCAGTATTTT. This translates into CATSEGKTGADTQYF.

This clone appeared a single time. The chain carries TRBV20-1 and TRBJ2-3; unclear D gene. The CDR3 consists of 14 residues. V dropped 3 bases and J dropped 1 base, with 11 bases sitting between them. Germline V gene sequence: CDR1 DFQATT, CDR2 SNEGSKA (reference sequence). This CDR3 reads CSASAPSRTDTQYF. The CDR3 coding sequence is TGCAGTGCTAGTGCTCCCTCCCGCACAGATACGCAGTATTTT.

This chain connects TRBV9 to TRBJ2-3, with TRBD2 as a possible D gene (6 bases). Germline V CDR1 and CDR2: SGDLS, YYNGEE. Trimming left V 2 bases short and J 2 bases short, with 15 bases between. The CDR3 consists of 16 residues. The CDR3, as DNA: TGTGCCAGCAGCGTGTTGGTACTAGCAAACACAGATACGCAGTATTTT. Its translation is CASSVLVLANTDTQYF.

This chain joins TRBV9 and TRBJ2-1, with D tentatively TRBD2 (7 bases). The ends were cut back, 0 bases at V and 5 bases at J, with 12 bases in the middle. The germline V gene has CDR1 SGDLS and CDR2 YYNGEE. The CDR3 covers 15 residues. The DNA for the CDR3 is TGTGCCAGCAGCGTAGAGGCGGGGGCCCACAATGAGCAGTTCTTC. Its translation: CASSVEAGAHNEQFF. Variable domain in full (rest from reference TRBV9 and TRBJ2-1): DSGVTQTPKHLITATGQRVTLRCSPRSGDLSVYWYQQSLDQGLQFLIQYYNGEERAKGNILERFSAQQFPDLHSELNLSSLELGDSALYFCASSVEAGAHNEQFFGPGTRLTVL.

The rearrangement links TRBV11-3 to TRBJ2-2, with 8 nucleotides matching TRBD2. V was pared by 1 base and J by 3 bases, with 16 bases of the junction left unmatched. The CDR3 sequence is 20 residues long. Per the germline V gene, CDR1 is SGHNT and CDR2 is YENEEA. CDR3 in amino acids: CASSLGQTAIAGIDTGELFF. The CDR3 DNA sequence: TGTGCCAGCAGCTTAGGTCAGACAGCCATAGCGGGGATTGACACCGGGGAGCTGTTTTTT.

The chain carries TRBV7-2 and TRBJ1-1, with D possibly being TRBD1 (6 bases). The CDR3 spans 13 residues. Germline loops: CDR1 SGHTA, CDR2 FQGNSA. V was trimmed by 9 bases and J by 4 bases, leaving 15 bases between them. CDR3 loop: CASGGGGTTEAFF. For the CDR3, the DNA is TGTGCCAGTGGGGGAGGGGGGACCACTGAAGCTTTCTTT.

Only one count was recorded for this clone. The chain recombines TRBV7-9 with TRBJ2-5, with 7 bases identical to TRBD2. The CDR3 runs 15 residues. After removal of 5 bases from V and 6 bases from J, the junction contained 12 bases not matched to a gene. Germline V gene data show CDR1 as SEHNR and CDR2 as FQNEAQ (reference sequence). CDR3 region: CASSPPSRGLKTQYF. The CDR3 nucleotides read TGTGCCAGCAGCCCCCCCTCAAGGGGACTAAAGACCCAGTACTTC.

The chain recombines TRBV10-2 with TRBJ2-7, with D possibly being TRBD2 (5 bases). The CDR3 length is 14 residues. Germline V lookup: CDR1 WSHSY, CDR2 SAAADI. V gave up 10 bases and J gave up 4 bases, with 20 bases separating them. The CDR3 region is CATRGEGFQYEQYF. CDR3 coding DNA: TGCGCCACCCGGGGAGAGGGATTCCAATACGAGCAGTACTTC.

This sequence joins TRBV27 and TRBJ1-1; 10 nucleotides line up with TRBD1. Germline values: CDR1 MNHEY, CDR2 SMNVEV (reference sequence). V was pared by 6 bases and J by 0 bases, with 10 bases of the junction left unmatched. This CDR3 is built from 17 residues. The CDR3 DNA sequence: TGTGCCAGCAGCCTGCACGGACAGGGGGGAGTGAACACTGAAGCTTTCTTT. Translation gives CASSLHGQGGVNTEAFF.

V usage is TRBV29-1 and J usage is TRBJ2-6, with D possibly TRBD1 on 6 matching bases. This CDR3 region has 12 residues. Germline-derived CDR1 and CDR2 are SQVTM and ANQGSEA. V was shortened by 6 bases and J by 8 bases, with 11 bases between the two germline ends. CDR3 DNA: TGCAGCGTGACGACAGGCTCCAACGTCCTGACTTTC. Encoded protein: CSVTTGSNVLTF.

The V gene is TRBV7-6, the J gene TRBJ2-1, with TRBD2 identical over 8 bases. The CDR3 is 17 amino acids. Germline V CDR1 and CDR2: SGHVS, FNYEAQ. Unmatched junction bases numbered 9, after V lost 4 bases and J lost 1 base. In DNA form, the CDR3 reads TGTGCCAGCAGCTCCCCAGGCGGGAGGTTTTCCTACAATGAGCAGTTCTTC. It encodes CASSSPGGRFSYNEQFF.